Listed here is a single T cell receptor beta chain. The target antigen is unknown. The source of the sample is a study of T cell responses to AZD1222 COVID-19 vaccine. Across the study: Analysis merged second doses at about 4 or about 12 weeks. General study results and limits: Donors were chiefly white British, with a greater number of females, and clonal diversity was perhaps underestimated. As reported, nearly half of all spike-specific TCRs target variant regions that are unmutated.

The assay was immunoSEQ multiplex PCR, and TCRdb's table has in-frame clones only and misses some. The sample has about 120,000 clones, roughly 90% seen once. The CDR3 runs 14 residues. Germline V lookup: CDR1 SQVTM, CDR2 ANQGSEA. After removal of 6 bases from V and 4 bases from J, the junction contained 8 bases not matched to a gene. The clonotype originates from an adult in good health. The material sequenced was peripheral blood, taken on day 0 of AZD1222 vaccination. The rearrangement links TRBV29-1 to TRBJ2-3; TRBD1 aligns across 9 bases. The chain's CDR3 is CSVVTGGWPDTQYF. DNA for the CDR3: TGCAGCGTGGTGACAGGGGGTTGGCCAGATACGCAGTATTTT.